This T cell receptor beta chain emerged from a study of persistence of HIV-infected CD4 T cells. Anti-CD3/anti-CD28 beads served as a nonspecific positive control stimulus. CD4+ T cells upregulating both CD40 ligand and CD69 were sorted as responding cells. Adults with HIV-1 started suppressive ART while chronically infected. Before stimulation, PBMCs underwent CD8+ T cell depletion. Germline V gene data show CDR1 as SGHTA and CDR2 as FQGNSA. V shed 5 bases and J 5 bases; nucleotides not matched to a gene: 9. The CDR3 is 16 amino acids. Study results and limitations: TCR oligoclonality correlated with proviral oligoclonality in the same sorted populations. Compared with CD3/CD28-stimulated cells, CMV- and Gag-responding cells showed lower TCRbeta richness.

Regarding this clone: As yet, its antigen is unknown.

The immunoSEQ assay was version 4, run in survey mode. Data came from immunoSEQ multiplex PCR; TCRdb stores just in-frame clones and leaves some out. The sample lists about 45,000 clones; approximately 90% were seen once. This TCR came from an adult man with HIV who was CMV-seropositive. The sequencing used CD4+ T cells sorted from PBMCs after roughly 18-hour stimulation, collected from a patient who received antiretroviral therapy. The J gene is TRBJ2-3, the V gene TRBV7-2, with 11 nucleotides matching TRBD2. In DNA, the CDR3 is TGTGCCAGCAGCACTACTTTAGCGGGGGGGGTAGATACGCAGTATTTT. It specifies CASSTTLAGGVDTQYF.